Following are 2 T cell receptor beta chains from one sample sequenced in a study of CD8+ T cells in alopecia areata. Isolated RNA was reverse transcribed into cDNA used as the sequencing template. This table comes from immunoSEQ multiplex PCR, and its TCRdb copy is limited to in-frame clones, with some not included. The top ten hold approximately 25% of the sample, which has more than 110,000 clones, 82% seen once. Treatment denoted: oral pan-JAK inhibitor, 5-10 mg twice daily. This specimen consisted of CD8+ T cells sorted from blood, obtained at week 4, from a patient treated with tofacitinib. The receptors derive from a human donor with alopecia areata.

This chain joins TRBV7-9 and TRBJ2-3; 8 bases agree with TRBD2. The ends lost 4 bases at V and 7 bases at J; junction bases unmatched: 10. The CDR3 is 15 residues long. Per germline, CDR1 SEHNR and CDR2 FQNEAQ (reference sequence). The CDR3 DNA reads TGTGCCAGCAGCTATACGACTAGCGCCGGAAATACGCAGTATTTT. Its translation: CASSYTTSAGNTQYF.

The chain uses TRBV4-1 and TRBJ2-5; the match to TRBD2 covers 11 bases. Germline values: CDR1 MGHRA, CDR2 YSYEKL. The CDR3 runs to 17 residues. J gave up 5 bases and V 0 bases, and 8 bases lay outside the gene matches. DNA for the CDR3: TGCGCCAGCAGCCAAGACGCCCTAGCGGGGGGCGGGGAGACCCAGTACTTC. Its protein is CASSQDALAGGGETQYF.